This TCR beta chain was obtained from a study of glioma-infiltrating T cells after dendritic cell vaccination. As for the study in general: Dendritic cell vaccine was injected intradermally three times, biweekly.

Germline V gene data show CDR1 as SGHNT and CDR2 as YYREEE (reference sequence). The CDR3 is 15 amino acids. V shed 4 bases and J shed 4 bases, with 12 bases lying between them. Described time point: after dendritic cell vaccination, including at tumor progression/relapse. Some clones are missing from TCRdb's copy, which holds only in-frame ones; the method was immunoSEQ multiplex PCR. The sample includes fewer than 90,000 clones, roughly four fifths of them seen just once. The chain joins TRBV5-4 to TRBJ2-6; D possibly corresponds to TRBD2 (5 bases). The source was blood, collected after dendritic cell vaccination. This sequence was found in a human donor with glioblastoma. CDR3 DNA sequence: TGTGCCAGCAGCCCGGCGGGTTCCGGGGCCAACGTCCTGACTTTC. Protein sequence: CASSPAGSGANVLTF.